These T cell receptor beta chains were read from a single sample in a study of blood T cell repertoires in COVID-19. Generated by immunoSEQ multiplex PCR, the TCRdb table keeps only in-frame clones and is missing some. The table lists some 150,000 clones, roughly 80% of them singletons. The material sequenced was peripheral blood. The source of these receptors is a middle-aged woman with active or convalescent COVID-19. Each CDR3 is given with its conserved first and last residue. A D gene is named only where the DNA matches it firmly. Some rows have no size entry. The others give once, few or many, or a class for an expanded clone.

v_gene	d_gene	abundance	j_gene	CDR3aa	CDR3nt
TRBV18	TRBD1	.	TRBJ1-2	CASSSSDRGGGYTF	TGTGCCAGCTCATCCTCTGACAGGGGCGGGGGCTACACCTTC
TRBV19	.	.	TRBJ1-5	CASSMVAGEFQPQHF	TGTGCCAGTAGTATGGTGGCAGGGGAGTTTCAGCCCCAGCATTTT
TRBV7-9	TRBD2	.	TRBJ2-7	CASSPGAGASYEQYF	TGTGCCAGCAGCCCCGGGGCGGGAGCATCCTACGAGCAGTACTTC
TRBV7-9	TRBD2	.	TRBJ2-7	CASSLFSGGLNEQYF	TGTGCCAGCAGCCTCTTTAGCGGGGGTTTGAACGAGCAGTACTTC
TRBV6-6	.	.	TRBJ1-2	CASSYVPNGGYTF	TGTGCCAGCAGTTACGTCCCGAACGGGGGCTACACCTTC
TRBV4-1	TRBD1	.	TRBJ1-1	CASSQGGRGRTEAFF	TGCGCCAGCAGCCAAGGTGGCAGGGGGCGTACTGAAGCTTTCTTT
TRBV28	.	.	TRBJ1-2	CASSPPPTGGYTF	TGTGCCAGCAGTCCCCCCCCCACGGGAGGCTACACCTTC
TRBV28	TRBD1	.	TRBJ1-1	CASSLVGQGSMNTEAFF	TGTGCCAGCAGTTTAGTAGGACAGGGGTCGATGAACACTGAAGCTTTCTTT
TRBV5-1	TRBD2	.	TRBJ2-5	CASSLERGAETQYF	TGCGCCAGCAGCTTGGAGCGGGGCGCCGAGACCCAGTACTTC
TRBV7-9	.	.	TRBJ1-1	CASSLTQMNTEAFF	TGTGCCAGCAGCTTAACACAGATGAACACTGAAGCTTTCTTT
TRBV30	.	.	TRBJ1-6	CAWVAGSSYNSPLHF	TGTGCCTGGGTTGCTGGTAGCTCCTATAATTCACCCCTCCACTTT
TRBV19	.	few	TRBJ1-1	CASSITASRNTEAFF	TGTGCCAGTAGTATAACAGCCAGCCGAAACACTGAAGCTTTCTTT
TRBV6-5	TRBD1	.	TRBJ2-7	CASSLAGTGGYEQYF	TGTGCCAGCAGTTTGGCCGGGACAGGGGGCTACGAGCAGTACTTC
TRBV10-2	.	.	TRBJ2-1	CASTQPDPRGDNEQFF	TGCGCCAGCACTCAACCTGACCCACGGGGTGACAATGAGCAGTTCTTC
TRBV18	.	.	TRBJ1-1	CASSPPGGVGNTEAFF	TGTGCCAGCTCACCACCGGGCGGGGTCGGGAACACTGAAGCTTTCTTT